Listed here are 22 T cell receptor beta chains from one sample, sequenced in a study of blood T cell repertoires in COVID-19. Sequencing used immunoSEQ multiplex PCR; TCRdb keeps in-frame clones, though not all of them. This repertoire shows about 130,000 clones, approximately 83% found once; its top ten account for over 9%. The source material was PBMCs or T cells enriched from blood (not recorded which). All receptors come from a man aged 45-60 years who had recovered from COVID-19.

The chain couples TRBV28 to TRBJ2-7, with D possibly TRBD1 on 6 matching bases. The V gene lost 6 bases and the J gene lost 0 bases, with 12 bases spanning the gap. CDR3 length: 14 amino acids. Germline V gene data show CDR1 as MDHEN and CDR2 as SYDVKM. Written as DNA, the CDR3 is TGTGCCAGCAGAAATGGACAGTTCTCCTACGAGCAGTACTTC. Its translation is CASRNGQFSYEQYF.

V is TRBV6-5 and J is TRBJ2-3; tentative D call: TRBD2 (5 bases). Germline V lookup: CDR1 MNHEY, CDR2 SVGAGI. Trimming pared 1 base from V and 1 base from J, leaving 9 bases between. This CDR3 comprises 15 residues. CDR3 sequence (DNA): TGTGCCAGCAGTTACTTCGTGGAGGGCACAGATACGCAGTATTTT. Translating gives CASSYFVEGTDTQYF.

Turning to this clone: A junction end diverges from the germline sequence, so it may reflect a read error. The rearrangement links TRBV3-1 (or the pseudogene TRBV3-2) to TRBJ1-4, with D perhaps matching TRBD1 (5 bases). The CDR3 is made up of 22 amino acids. Germline assignment: CDR1 LGHDT and CDR2 YNNKEL (reference sequence). In DNA, the CDR3 is TGTGCCAGCAGACAAGATCTCAGTCTCCTACGCAGGGCGGAAACAACTAATGAAAAACTGTTTTTT. Encoded protein: CASRQDLSLLRRAETTNEKLFF.

This clone was picked up a small number of times. The chain has TRBV19 and TRBJ1-5, with D unresolved. CDR3 length: 15 amino acids. V was pared by 1 base and J by 0 bases, with 7 bases between. The germline CDR1 and CDR2 sequences are LNHDA and SQIVND (reference sequence). The CDR3: CASSIVRDSNQPQHF. In DNA form, the CDR3 reads TGTGCCAGTAGTATAGTCCGAGATAGCAATCAGCCCCAGCATTTT.

The genes are TRBV18 and TRBJ1-2; a possible D gene is TRBD1 (5 bases). Germline V gene data show CDR1 as KGHSH and CDR2 as LQKENI. The CDR3 is 15 amino acids. V shed 0 bases and J shed 8 bases, with 16 bases lying between them. In nucleotides, the CDR3 is TGTGCCAGCTCACCACCAGGGGAAGGGGCCTGGGGCTACACCTTC. Encoded protein: CASSPPGEGAWGYTF.

This chain joins TRBV7-2 and TRBJ1-4; D is uncertain. Trimming took off 2 bases at V and 6 bases at J, with 16 bases between the two ends. CDR3 length equals 16 residues. Germline CDR1 reads SGHTA; CDR2 reads FQGNSA. The CDR3: CASSLFGRKTDEKLFF. The DNA for the CDR3 is TGTGCCAGCAGCTTATTCGGTCGAAAAACGGATGAAAAACTGTTTTTT.

The rearrangement joins TRBV2 to TRBJ2-2; 7 bases are a match to TRBD2. Germline loops: CDR1 SNHLY, CDR2 FYNNEI. Trimming at V came to 10 bases and at J to 1 base, leaving 6 bases not matched to a gene. This CDR3 has 14 amino acids. The CDR3 region has the DNA TGTGCCATCTTGGGGGGGGTGAACACCGGGGAGCTGTTTTTT. This sequence encodes CAILGGVNTGELFF. Together with reference TRBV2 and TRBJ2-2, the CDR3 gives the full variable domain: EPEVTQTPSHQVTQMGQEVILRCVPISNHLYFYWYRQILGQKVEFLVSFYNNEISEKSEIFDDQFSVERPDGSNFTLKIRSTKLEDSAMYFCAILGGVNTGELFFGEGSRLTVL.

J is TRBJ1-2 and V is TRBV6-2 or TRBV6-3, with 7 bases identical to TRBD1. The CDR3 runs 14 residues. Germline V gives CDR1 MNHEY, CDR2 SVGEGT. The V and J ends lost 5 bases and 2 bases, in that order; junction bases with no gene match: 5. CDR3 sequence reads: CASSVRGLNYGYTF. In nucleotides, the CDR3 is TGTGCCAGCAGTGTCAGGGGGTTGAACTATGGCTACACCTTC.

This chain connects TRBV7-3 to TRBJ2-2, with D possibly TRBD1 on 5 matching bases. Trimming took 4 bases from V and 2 from J, leaving 17 bases between them. This CDR3 is 17 amino acids long. Germline V gives CDR1 SGHTA, CDR2 FQGTGA. The CDR3 sequence is CASSSRQSHINTGELFF. The CDR3, as DNA: TGTGCCAGCAGCTCCCGACAGAGTCATATAAACACCGGGGAGCTGTTTTTT.

This chain connects TRBV5-4 to TRBJ1-2; 7 positions agree with TRBD1. This CDR3 region has 12 residues. With V trimmed by 6 bases and J by 7 bases, 6 bases remained unmatched. Germline-derived CDR1 and CDR2 are SGHNT and YYREEE (reference sequence). The CDR3, as DNA: TGTGCCAGCACCCAGGGGGTAGTTGGCTACACCTTC. Translated, it gives CASTQGVVGYTF.

This chain links TRBV4-3 with TRBJ1-4, with TRBD1 matching over 8 bases. This CDR3 contains 15 residues. The V and J ends lost 0 bases and 8 bases, in that order; junction bases with no gene match: 5. CDR1 is LGHNA, CDR2 YSLEER, per germline. The CDR3 DNA reads TGCGCCAGCAGCCAAGAACACAGGGGGTCCGAAAAACTGTTTTTT. This codes for CASSQEHRGSEKLFF.

The chain recombines TRBV6-5 with TRBJ2-7; TRBD1 might be the D (5 bases). Trimming took 7 bases from V and 0 from J, leaving 13 bases between them. Germline values: CDR1 MNHEY, CDR2 SVGAGI. The CDR3 has 14 amino acids. This chain's CDR3 is CASTRDSNSYEQYF. As DNA, the CDR3 is TGTGCCAGCACGCGAGACAGTAACTCCTACGAGCAGTACTTC.

In this sample, this clone turned up once. The chain recombines TRBV5-1 with TRBJ1-1; no reliable D call. Germline V gives CDR1 SGHRS, CDR2 YFSETQ. V lost 4 bases and J lost 3, with 10 bases in between. This CDR3 region has 13 residues. CDR3 in DNA: TGCGCCAGCAGCCCTTTCGAGGACACTGAAGCTTTCTTT. Amino acids: CASSPFEDTEAFF.

The V gene is TRBV4-2, the J gene TRBJ2-7; tentative D call: TRBD2 (6 bases). The germline V gene has CDR1 LGHNA and CDR2 YNFKEQ. V shed 0 bases and J shed 2 bases, with 8 bases lying between them. The length of the CDR3 is 14 residues. The CDR3 bases are TGTGCCAGCAGCCAAGAGCCGGGGGCCTACGAGCAGTACTTC. Residues: CASSQEPGAYEQYF.

The gene calls are TRBV5-8 and TRBJ1-6; D not certain. The CDR3 runs 13 residues. Germline V gene data show CDR1 as SGHTS and CDR2 as YDEGEE. V shed 1 base and J shed 9 bases, with 8 bases lying between them. The chain's CDR3 is CASSLWRGSPLHF. The CDR3 DNA sequence: TGTGCCAGCAGCTTGTGGAGAGGTTCACCCCTCCACTTT.

The chain has TRBV7-9 and TRBJ1-1, with 7 nucleotides matching TRBD1. Germline loops: CDR1 SEHNR, CDR2 FQNEAQ (reference sequence). The V segment lost 4 bases and the J segment 2 bases; nucleotides outside the gene matches: 4. CDR3 length: 14 amino acids. The CDR3 is CASSSGTANTEAFF. CDR3 in DNA: TGTGCCAGCAGCTCGGGGACAGCCAACACTGAAGCTTTCTTT.

The V call is TRBV6-5, the J call TRBJ1-5, with TRBD1 matching 9 bases. Looked up from germline, CDR1 is MNHEY and CDR2 is SVGAGI. V lost 6 bases and J lost 1; bases outside the gene matches: 4. This CDR3 region has 15 residues. The CDR3 reads CASRWTGDSNQPQHF. The CDR3 coding sequence is TGTGCCAGCAGATGGACAGGGGACAGCAATCAGCCCCAGCATTTT.

This clone was seen a single time. The genes are TRBV7-2 and TRBJ1-1; perhaps TRBD1 as D (5 bases). V was clipped by 0 bases and J by 8 bases, with 19 bases between them. CDR3 size: 16 residues. From germline, CDR1 is SGHTA and CDR2 FQGNSA. CDR3 nucleotides: TGTGCCAGCAGCTTAGCCTCGGGAGGGGCCCTTACCGAAGCTTTCTTT. Encoded protein: CASSLASGGALTEAFF.

V and J are TRBV28 and TRBJ1-4; 12 nucleotides agree with TRBD1. Germline assignment: CDR1 MDHEN and CDR2 SYDVKM. V shed 7 bases, J shed 8 bases, and the junction held 8 bases outside the gene matches. The CDR3 totals 15 residues. DNA for the CDR3: TGTGCCAGCACTACCGGGACAGGGGGCGGAGAAAAACTGTTTTTT. Protein product: CASTTGTGGGEKLFF. The full variable domain, in which reference TRBV28 and TRBJ1-4 provide the parts outside the CDR3, is DVKVTQSSRYLVKRTGEKVFLECVQDMDHENMFWYRQDPGLGLRLIYFSYDVKMKEKGDIPEGYSVSREKKERFSLILESASTNQTSMYLCASTTGTGGGEKLFFGSGTQLSVL.

The CDR3 reads CASRERGTSYEQYF. CDR3 sequence (DNA): TGTGCCAGTAGAGAACGGGGAACCTCCTACGAGCAGTACTTC. V and J are TRBV19 and TRBJ2-7; D perhaps matches TRBD2 (5 bases). This CDR3 contains 14 residues. Germline CDR1 and CDR2: LNHDA and SQIVND (reference sequence). Trimming took off 6 bases at V and 0 bases at J, with 12 bases between the two ends.

The rearrangement joins TRBV7-6 to TRBJ2-3; tentative D call: TRBD1 (6 bases). The germline gives CDR1 SGHVS, CDR2 FNYEAQ. This CDR3 comprises 18 residues. Trimming removed 5 bases from V and 5 bases from J, with 26 bases in between. This CDR3 is CASSAIPGTRGFEDTQYF. The DNA for the CDR3 is TGTGCCAGCAGCGCAATCCCCGGGACCAGGGGATTTGAAGATACGCAGTATTTT.

The rearrangement links TRBV5-8 to TRBJ2-1, with D possibly matching TRBD2 (6 bases). Germline V CDR1 and CDR2: SGHTS, YDEGEE. V was cut by 0 bases and J by 9 bases, with 13 bases left in between. The CDR3 extends over 14 amino acids. The CDR3 DNA reads as TGTGCCAGCAGCTTGGGCACTAGCACTGGTGAGCAGTTCTTC. Protein product: CASSLGTSTGEQFF.